This paragraph covers one TCR beta chain sequence. This record belongs to a study of blood T cell repertoires in COVID-19. About the research overall: The samples span acute and convalescent COVID-19 from the United States, Italy and Spain. PBMCs, B-cell-depleted T cells, or T cells provided the cDNA or gDNA that made up the material.

As handled by the study authors: Quantification of nucleated cells was approximated via reference gene primer amplification. Data came from immunoSEQ multiplex PCR; TCRdb stores just in-frame clones and leaves some out. The DNA gave D and trimming, while V, J and clone size come from that table. The sample has approximately 500,000 clones, roughly nine tenths seen once; the top ten hold 0.9%. Patients at the Seattle site were enrolled during active infection and followed longitudinally. The CDR3 consists of 16 residues. The ends lost 4 bases at V and 0 bases at J; junction bases unmatched: 6. From germline, CDR1 is SGHNT and CDR2 YYREEE (reference sequence).

The receptor was isolated from a man aged 18 to 35 with COVID-19, enrolled during active disease. The chain joins TRBV5-4 to TRBJ1-4, with 7 bases identical to TRBD1. The source material was peripheral blood. The CDR3 DNA reads as TGTGCCAGCAGCCCCGAGGGGGCGCCAACTAATGAAAAACTGTTTTTT. It is translated as CASSPEGAPTNEKLFF.